This note documents a single T cell receptor (beta chain) sequence. Antigen specificity is unknown. The data are from a study of T cell clonotyping in hematopoietic cell transplantation. Time point specified: recipient sample about 28 days before transplant, after cytoreduction. The CDR3 runs to 16 residues. V lost 3 bases, J lost 9 bases, and 6 bases stayed unmatched. Germline assignment: CDR1 WNHNN and CDR2 SYGVQD (reference sequence). Study-level points and caveats: Broader posttransplant TCR repertoire diversity was predicted by graft donor and pretransplant recipient Inverse Simpson Index values. After transplant, recipient diversity fell while pathologically expanded clonotypes grew through day 180.

Data came from immunoSEQ multiplex PCR; TCRdb stores just in-frame clones and leaves some out. The sample consists of roughly 28,000 clones, roughly 91% of them appearing once. This receptor was obtained from a man in his fifties with acute myeloid leukemia. Some clones in this sample may be carry-over from other donors' samples. Sequenced material: peripheral blood mononuclear cells, taken before stem cell transplant. The chain recombines TRBV10-1 with TRBJ2-1, with TRBD2 matching 15 bases. CDR3 DNA sequence: TGCGCCAGCAGTGAACCGGGACTAGCGGGAGGTGGTGAGCAGTTCTTC. This sequence encodes CASSEPGLAGGGEQFF.